The clone carrying this TCR beta chain showed up just a few times. No antigen is known for it. A much larger clone sits a single nucleotide away, making a read error possible. The researchers produced TCR beta cDNA from approximately 460 ng total RNA with a constant-region primer. Three-round nested multiplex PCR performed with slightly modified ARM-PCR produced the TCR beta libraries. Use of TRBV1-TRBV30 forward primers with a C-beta reverse primer characterized the first two PCR rounds, which lasted 10 cycles each. One entry per CDR3 protein results from TCRdb running MiXCR on the multiplex PCR reads. The table has some 190,000 distinct CDR3 sequences, just under 85% seen once. The data stem from a study of tumor-infiltrating lymphocytes in primary liver carcinoma. Background on the study: The number of productive TCRbeta reads per sample ranged from roughly 3.65 to 7.5 million and was similar across tissue types.

Taking about 17-33 mg of unsorted bulk tissue, the authors co-extracted RNA and DNA. All patients had surgically resected primary liver carcinoma. Broader study findings: Lower overlap was observed for tumor-adjacent and tumor-blood pairs relative to tumor region pairs.

Trimming removed 11 bases from V and 6 bases from J; junction bases left unmatched: 6. The CDR3 extends over 12 amino acids. Germline CDR1 reads MGHDK; CDR2 reads SYGVNS. The sequenced sample was tumor tissue from primary liver carcinoma. The receptor comes from a middle-aged man with primary liver carcinoma and hepatitis B virus infection. This chain uses TRBV25-1 with TRBJ2-2, with TRBD1 identical over 7 bases. This CDR3 reads CACGDRAGELFF. The DNA of the CDR3 is TGTGCCTGTGGGGACAGAGCCGGGGAGCTGTTTTTT.